The 25 T cell receptor beta chains below all came from one sample that was sequenced in a study of response to subunit inactivated influenza vaccine (dated by TCRdb to about 2018). Libraries were made using RT-PCR. The instrument was an Illumina HiSeq 2500. TCRdb trimmed public reads at Q25 via fastp, called clones via MiXCR and kept in-frame beta chains. Records with the same CDR3 protein are collapsed into one entry carrying the most frequent genes and DNA. The sample yields 650,000 to 800,000 distinct CDR3 sequences; around 13% were counted once. Of the sample, 5.5% to 8% falls within the top ten clones. The sequences come from PBMCs from blood, collected 14 days before vaccination. These receptors originate from a man aged 45-65 years who received an inactivated influenza vaccine. Donor details come from another sample of the same person, matched by shared clones.

The chain has TRBV5-5 and TRBJ1-1; D not resolved. The CDR3 spans 15 residues. Trimming pared 0 bases from V and 2 bases from J, leaving 11 bases between. CDR1 and CDR2 (germline): SGHKS, YYEKEE (reference sequence). Here the CDR3 DNA reads TGTGCCAGCAGCTTGGTTCCGGTTACTAACACTGAAGCTTTCTTT. It translates to CASSLVPVTNTEAFF.

V and J are TRBV20-1 and TRBJ2-1; 10 nucleotides line up with TRBD2. Per the germline V gene, CDR1 is DFQATT and CDR2 is SNEGSKA (reference sequence). Germline trimming cut 6 bases from V and 7 bases from J; bases unmatched to any gene: 9. This CDR3 spans 14 amino acids. CDR3 sequence reads: CSAKLAGRRNEQFF. The CDR3 DNA reads TGCAGTGCCAAACTAGCGGGAAGGAGGAATGAGCAGTTCTTC.

The chain carries TRBV11-2 and TRBJ2-1; 9 bases line up with TRBD2. J lost 7 bases, V lost 4 bases, and 8 bases had no gene match. The CDR3 contains 15 residues. CDR1 SGHAT and CDR2 FQNNGV come from the germline V gene. CDR3 in amino acids: CASSWTAGGLNEQFF. In nucleotides, the CDR3 is TGTGCCAGCAGCTGGACAGCGGGGGGCCTGAATGAGCAGTTCTTC. Full variable domain (missing parts from reference TRBV11-2 and TRBJ2-1): EAGVAQSPRYKIIEKRQSVAFWCNPISGHATLYWYQQILGQGPKLLIQFQNNGVVDDSQLPKDRFSAERLKGVDSTLKIQPAKLEDSAVYLCASSWTAGGLNEQFFGPGTRLTVL.

The chain links TRBV29-1 to TRBJ2-3; 8 positions agree with TRBD1. V lost 2 bases to trimming and J lost 8 bases; unmatched junction nucleotides: 12. In germline, CDR1 is SQVTM, CDR2 ANQGSEA. The CDR3 totals 15 residues. DNA for the CDR3: TGCAGCGTTGAACCGCCCGGGACAGGCCGCCGTACGCAGTATTTT. This sequence encodes CSVEPPGTGRRTQYF.

This clonotype was seen at least ten times. This chain joins TRBV12-3 or TRBV12-4 and TRBJ2-1; D tentatively reads TRBD1 or TRBD2 (5 bases each). The CDR3 has 14 amino acids. V lost 6 bases and J lost 4, with 13 bases in between. DNA of the CDR3: TGTGCCAGCAGCGACGGGACCCCATACAATGAGCAGTTCTTC. This translates into CASSDGTPYNEQFF.

The V and J genes are TRBV10-2 and TRBJ2-1; D not resolved. The CDR3 is made up of 16 amino acids. Trimming took off 4 bases at V and 0 bases at J, with 13 bases between the two ends. Germline V lookup: CDR1 WSHSY, CDR2 SAAADI. Here the CDR3 reads CASSARYRSSYNEQFF. In nucleotides, the CDR3 is TGCGCCAGCAGTGCAAGATACAGAAGCTCCTACAATGAGCAGTTCTTC.

The V call is TRBV5-4, the J call TRBJ2-7; 10 positions match TRBD2. V shed 0 bases and J 12 bases; nucleotides not matched to a gene: 12. CDR1 and CDR2 from the germline V gene are SGHNT and YYREEE (reference sequence). This CDR3 is built from 15 residues. The CDR3 reads CASSLEGTSGAGGYF. DNA of the CDR3: TGTGCCAGCAGCTTGGAAGGTACTAGCGGGGCAGGCGGGTACTTC. Full variable domain (missing parts from reference TRBV5-4 and TRBJ2-7): ETGVTQSPTHLIKTRGQQVTLRCSSQSGHNTVSWYQQALGQGPQFIFQYYREEENGRGNFPPRFSGLQFPNYSSELNVNALELDDSALYLCASSLEGTSGAGGYFGPGTRLTVT.

This clonotype was recorded many times. CDR3 in DNA: TGTGCCAGCTCACCACCGCCGGGGCTAAGAGGTGAAAAACTGTTTTTT. This gives the protein CASSPPPGLRGEKLFF. The chain couples TRBV18 to TRBJ1-4, with a possible D match to TRBD1 (5 bases). V was clipped by 0 bases and J by 7 bases, with 15 bases between them. CDR1 is KGHSH and CDR2 is LQKENI in the germline V gene. The CDR3 totals 16 residues.

This clonotype was detected ten times or more. This rearrangement joins TRBV10-3 to TRBJ1-5; weak D call: TRBD1 (5 bases). This CDR3 comprises 14 residues. V gave up 3 bases and J gave up 0 bases, with 6 bases separating them. CDR1 ENHRY and CDR2 SYGVKD come from the germline V gene. CDR3 DNA: TGTGCCATCAGTGACAGGGCTAGCAATCAGCCCCAGCATTTT. Its translation: CAISDRASNQPQHF.

The chain joins TRBV20-1 to TRBJ2-3; D is undetermined. The CDR3 is 14 residues long. The ends were cut back, 3 bases at V and 2 bases at J, with 12 bases in the middle. Germline CDR1 is DFQATT and CDR2 is SNEGSKA (reference sequence). The CDR3 region is CSASARRLTDTQYF. CDR3 nucleotides: TGCAGTGCTAGCGCTCGCCGACTCACAGATACGCAGTATTTT.

This clonotype was seen at least ten times. The chain couples TRBV5-1 to TRBJ2-3, with D possibly TRBD2 on 6 matching bases. V was pared by 4 bases and J by 0 bases, with 9 bases between. The CDR3 has 14 residues. The germline V gene has CDR1 SGHRS and CDR2 YFSETQ. The CDR3 DNA reads as TGCGCCAGCAGCGGCGGGGCTAGCACAGATACGCAGTATTTT. The encoded protein is CASSGGASTDTQYF.

This clonotype was seen at least ten times. The chain has TRBV6-1 and TRBJ1-4, with D hard to call. The CDR3 sequence is 15 residues long. V lost 6 bases to trimming and J lost 3 bases, with 14 bases between them. CDR1 is MNHNS and CDR2 is SASEGT in the germline V gene. CDR3 DNA sequence: TGTGCCAGCAGGAACCAGCCAGCCTCTAATGAAAAACTGTTTTTT. This translates into CASRNQPASNEKLFF.

CDR3 coding DNA: TGTGCCAGCAGCCCACAGGGCTTTTGGACCGGGGAGCTGTTTTTT. Amino acids: CASSPQGFWTGELFF. The gene calls are TRBV6-1 and TRBJ2-2, with D maybe TRBD1 (6 bases). Germline loops: CDR1 MNHNS, CDR2 SASEGT. CDR3 size: 15 residues. The V end was cut by 6 bases, the J end by 5 bases, with 16 bases between.

This rearrangement joins TRBV27 to TRBJ2-2; the D gene could be TRBD1 or TRBD2 (5 bases each). Trimming removed 6 bases at V and 7 bases at J, with 15 bases between. The germline V gene has CDR1 MNHEY and CDR2 SMNVEV (reference sequence). The CDR3 has 14 residues. The DNA for the CDR3 is TGTGCCAGCAGACCGGGGCATGTTGGCGGGGAGCTGTTTTTT. Encoded protein: CASRPGHVGGELFF.

The V gene is TRBV4-1, the J gene TRBJ2-7; TRBD2 is a possible D gene (6 bases). CDR1 and CDR2 from the germline V gene are MGHRA and YSYEKL. The CDR3 extends over 14 amino acids. Deletions cut 2 bases from V and 2 bases from J, with 10 bases between. Here the CDR3 DNA reads TGCGCCAGCAGCCAACCCGGGGGACCCTACGAGCAGTACTTC. Translated: CASSQPGGPYEQYF.

V gene TRBV2 combines with J gene TRBJ2-1; D may be TRBD2 (6 bases). The CDR3 runs to 16 residues. The V and J ends lost 6 bases and 0 bases respectively, with 15 bases between them. CDR1 SNHLY and CDR2 FYNNEI come from the germline V gene. The CDR3 DNA reads as TGTGCCAGCAGGGTGGGACTCCTGAGCTCCTACAATGAGCAGTTCTTC. It is translated as CASRVGLLSSYNEQFF.

The chain is built from TRBV20-1 and TRBJ2-1, with 11 bases that match TRBD2. This CDR3 comprises 16 residues. V gave up 2 bases and J gave up 0 bases; unmatched junction bases: 3. Germline loops: CDR1 DFQATT, CDR2 SNEGSKA (reference sequence). CDR3 loop: CSARSLAGGSYNEQFF. The CDR3 region has the DNA TGCAGTGCTAGAAGTCTAGCGGGGGGCTCCTACAATGAGCAGTTCTTC.

V is TRBV4-2 and J is TRBJ2-2, with 8 bases fitting TRBD2. Trimming took 1 base from V and 1 from J; bases not matched to a gene: 8. Germline loops: CDR1 LGHNA, CDR2 YNFKEQ. CDR3 length: 18 residues. Written as DNA, the CDR3 is TGTGCCAGCAGCCAAGGAGGTAGCGGGGTTCAGAACACCGGGGAGCTGTTTTTT. This sequence encodes CASSQGGSGVQNTGELFF.

V usage is TRBV2 and J usage is TRBJ2-1, with a possible D match to TRBD1 (6 bases). The CDR3 covers 14 residues. With 8 bases removed from V and 6 bases from J, the gap between germline ends came to 17 bases. The germline V gene has CDR1 SNHLY and CDR2 FYNNEI. In DNA, the CDR3 is TGTGCCAGCGAGGGGGAGTTTGTTCGCAATGAGCAGTTCTTC. It is translated as CASEGEFVRNEQFF.

The sample holds a few counts of this clonotype. The chain recombines TRBV12-3 or TRBV12-4 with TRBJ2-5; 7 nucleotides agree with TRBD2. The V gene end was trimmed by 5 bases and the J gene end by 1 base; junction bases not matched to a gene: 7. There are 15 residues in the CDR3. CDR3 in DNA: TGTGCCAGCAGTCGTCGCCCGGGAGGCCAAGAGACCCAGTACTTC. Its protein is CASSRRPGGQETQYF.

This clonotype is a singleton in its sample. The chain's CDR3 is CSVEDKDSNRGDEQFF. Here the CDR3 DNA reads TGCAGCGTTGAAGATAAAGACAGCAACAGGGGCGATGAGCAGTTCTTC. The rearrangement links TRBV29-1 to TRBJ2-1; 7 bases map to TRBD1. The CDR3 has 16 amino acids. J was trimmed by 8 bases and V by 0 bases; bases with no gene match: 13. Germline loops: CDR1 SQVTM, CDR2 ANQGSEA.

This clonotype was seen repeatedly, ten times or more. The rearrangement uses TRBV5-5 and TRBJ2-7; possibly TRBD1 or TRBD2 for D (5 bases each). The CDR3 is 14 residues long. In germline, CDR1 is SGHKS, CDR2 YYEKEE (reference sequence). V lost 7 bases, J lost 3 bases, and 17 bases lay in between. This chain's CDR3 is CASGPGAMIYEQYF. The CDR3 coding sequence is TGTGCCAGCGGGCCCGGGGCGATGATCTACGAGCAGTACTTC.

This clonotype was found a few times. The chain carries TRBV7-8 and TRBJ2-7, with a possible D match to TRBD1 (5 bases). Per germline, CDR1 SGHVS and CDR2 FQNEAQ. CDR3 length: 14 amino acids. Deletions cut 4 bases from V and 4 bases from J, with 14 bases between. The CDR3 loop reads CASSSTTGGYEQYF. CDR3 in DNA: TGTGCCAGCAGCTCTACAACAGGTGGATACGAGCAGTACTTC. The complete variable domain, with remaining parts taken from reference TRBV7-8 and TRBJ2-7, reads GAGVSQSPRYKVAKRGQDVALRCDPISGHVSLFWYQQALGQGPEFLTYFQNEAQLDKSGLPSDRFFAERPEGSVSTLKIQRTQQEDSAVYLCASSSTTGGYEQYFGPGTRLTVT.

The chain carries TRBV25-1 and TRBJ2-5; D might be TRBD2 (6 bases). The CDR3 extends over 12 amino acids. Trimming cost V 6 bases and J 5 bases, with 10 bases left between them. Per germline, CDR1 MGHDK and CDR2 SYGVNS. CDR3 sequence reads: CASSGEAETQYF. The CDR3 coding sequence is TGTGCCAGCAGCGGGGAGGCGGAGACCCAGTACTTC.

The chain recombines TRBV6-2 or TRBV6-3 with TRBJ1-1; D gene ambiguous. V shed 2 bases and J shed 4 bases, with 8 bases lying between them. Germline V gene data show CDR1 as MNHEY and CDR2 as SVGEGT. This CDR3 spans 13 amino acids. The CDR3, as DNA: TGTGCCAGCAGTTACCTCGGGCGCACTGAAGCTTTCTTT. Translation gives CASSYLGRTEAFF.